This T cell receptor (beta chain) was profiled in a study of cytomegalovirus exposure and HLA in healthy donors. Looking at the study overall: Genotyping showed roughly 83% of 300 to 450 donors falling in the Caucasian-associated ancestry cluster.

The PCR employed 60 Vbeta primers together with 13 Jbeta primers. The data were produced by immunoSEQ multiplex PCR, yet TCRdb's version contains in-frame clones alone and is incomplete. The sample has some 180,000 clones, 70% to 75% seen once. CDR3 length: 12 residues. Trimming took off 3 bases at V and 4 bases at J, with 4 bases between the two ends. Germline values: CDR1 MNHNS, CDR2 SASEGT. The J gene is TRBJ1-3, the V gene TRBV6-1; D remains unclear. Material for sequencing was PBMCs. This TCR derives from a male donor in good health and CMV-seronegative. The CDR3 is CASSERGNTIYF. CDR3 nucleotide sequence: TGTGCCAGCAGTGAGCGAGGAAACACCATATATTTT.